Listed below are T cell receptor beta chains from one sample, sequenced in a study of T cell clonotyping in hematopoietic cell transplantation. Using immunoSEQ multiplex PCR, the repertoire was profiled, and TCRdb retains in-frame clones only, with some absent. Seen here are 15,000 to 20,000 clones, about 57% observed once, and the top ten hold around 11%. The sample here was PBMCs, taken 30 days after allogeneic stem cell transplant. These receptors were collected from a male patient aged 50 to 59 who had an allogeneic stem cell transplant from an unrelated donor, so T cells may come from the graft donor. Some clones in this sample may be carry-over from other donors' samples. CDR3s include the opening cysteine and the closing phenylalanine or tryptophan. The D gene is left open where the match is weak. Size values are once, few and many counts, or a class for expanded clones, and some rows have none.

abundance	d_gene	v_gene	j_gene	CDR3aa	CDR3nt
-	TRBD2	TRBV28	TRBJ2-7	CASSLSGTYEQYF	TGTGCCAGCAGTTTGAGCGGGACCTACGAGCAGTACTTC
-	-	TRBV4-3	TRBJ1-1	CASSQERVGVNTEAFF	TGCGCCAGCAGCCAAGAGAGGGTTGGTGTGAACACTGAAGCTTTCTTT
few	-	TRBV4-1	TRBJ1-5	CASSLGRESQPQHF	TGCGCCAGCAGTTTGGGAAGGGAGAGTCAGCCCCAGCATTTT
-	TRBD2	TRBV2	TRBJ2-5	CASSEGTSVETQYF	TGTGCCAGCAGTGAAGGGACTAGCGTTGAGACCCAGTACTTC
few	-	TRBV6-5	TRBJ1-2	CASSDVYGYTF	TGTGCCAGCAGTGACGTCTATGGCTACACCTTC
-	-	TRBV4-3	TRBJ1-5	CASSLRKGSNQPQHF	TGCGCCAGCAGCCTAAGGAAGGGAAGCAATCAGCCCCAGCATTTT
medium-sized	-	TRBV14	TRBJ1-2	CASSQRDINGYTF	TGTGCCAGCAGCCAAAGGGACATAAATGGCTACACCTTC
-	-	TRBV30	TRBJ1-1	CAWQPGFMNTEAFF	TGTGCCTGGCAGCCAGGGTTCATGAACACTGAAGCTTTCTTT
-	TRBD1	TRBV7-9	TRBJ1-4	CASSPRGGGYEKLFF	TGTGCCAGCAGCCCCCGCGGAGGGGGCTATGAAAAACTGTTTTTT
-	-	TRBV28	TRBJ1-6	CANPPIYAYNSPLHF	TGTGCCAACCCGCCTATATACGCCTATAATTCACCCCTCCACTTT
few	-	TRBV27	TRBJ2-7	CASSLQRASSYEQYF	TGTGCCAGCAGTTTACAGCGGGCTAGCTCCTACGAGCAGTACTTC
-	-	TRBV6-6	TRBJ2-3	CASSYPLLRSTDTQYF	TGTGCCAGCAGTTACCCCCTCTTGCGGAGCACAGATACGCAGTATTTT
few	-	TRBV25-1	TRBJ2-7	CASSDLYEQYF	TGTGCCAGCAGTGATCTCTACGAGCAGTACTTC
once	TRBD1	TRBV30	TRBJ1-2	CAWSGLDRGHRGYTF	TGTGCCTGGAGCGGGCTTGACAGGGGGCATCGCGGCTACACCTTC
-	-	TRBV29-1	TRBJ2-7	CSVAGVVGEQYF	TGCAGCGTTGCCGGTGTGGTCGGCGAGCAGTACTTC
-	TRBD1	TRBV28	TRBJ2-7	CASSRGGTGSYEQYF	TGTGCCAGCAGTAGGGGGGGGACAGGGTCCTACGAGCAGTACTTC
-	-	TRBV30	TRBJ2-2	CAWSRGQGPFGGELFF	TGTGCCTGGAGTAGGGGCCAGGGGCCTTTTGGCGGGGAGCTGTTTTTT
-	-	TRBV6-6	TRBJ1-5	CASSTGGSGNQPQHF	TGTGCCAGCAGTACCGGGGGCTCAGGCAATCAGCCCCAGCATTTT
-	TRBD2	TRBV10-3	TRBJ2-1	CAMGSGRDNEQFF	TGTGCCATGGGTAGCGGGAGGGACAATGAGCAGTTCTTC
-	-	TRBV6-5	TRBJ1-2	CASSRIGTPDGYTF	TGTGCCAGCAGTCGAATCGGGACTCCGGATGGCTACACCTTC
medium-sized	-	TRBV5-6	TRBJ2-7	CASSVDSRYEQYF	TGTGCCAGCAGCGTGGACAGTCGCTACGAGCAGTACTTC
-	TRBD1	TRBV7-9	TRBJ2-7	CASSSPGQGYEQYF	TGTGCCAGCAGCTCGCCGGGACAGGGCTACGAGCAGTACTTC
-	-	TRBV5-4	TRBJ2-5	CASSHPRGQETQYF	TGTGCCAGCAGCCATCCCAGGGGTCAGGAGACCCAGTACTTC